Below, 20 T cell receptor beta chains from the same sample are listed, as sequenced in a study of CD8 T cells in ankylosing spondylitis. Study outcomes and limitations: Apparently characteristic of ankylosing spondylitis blood was a TCR beta motif (about 8 highly homologous variants).

No antigen is known for these receptors. TCRdb processed the 5' RACE reads anew with MiXCR; each CDR3 protein has one entry. Of roughly 700,000 distinct CDR3 sequences listed, under 20% are singletons. Input material: blood, either unsorted or a sorted T cell fraction (not recorded which). These receptors were obtained from a male donor with ankylosing spondylitis.

The CDR3 DNA is TGTGCCAGCAGCGTAGGGGGGCCCCCATTTGGCGAGCAGTACTTC. This gives the protein CASSVGGPPFGEQYF. The chain uses TRBV9 and TRBJ2-7; D might be TRBD1 (6 bases). The germline V and J ends were trimmed by 0 bases and 6 bases, with 16 bases remaining between them. Germline lookup yields CDR1 SGDLS and CDR2 YYNGEE. There are 15 residues in the CDR3.

This clonotype was observed once. This chain connects TRBV7-9 to TRBJ2-5; D not resolved. The CDR3 is 13 residues long. CDR1 is SEHNR and CDR2 is FQNEAQ in the germline V gene (reference sequence). The germline V and J ends were trimmed by 3 bases and 7 bases, with 12 bases remaining between them. CDR3 DNA sequence: TGTGCCAGCAGCTTTGGTTTTCTCGGGACCCAGTACTTC. Amino acids: CASSFGFLGTQYF.

This chain links TRBV6-5 with TRBJ2-7, with a weak D call TRBD1 (5 bases). In germline, CDR1 is MNHEY, CDR2 SVGAGI. Trimming removed 0 bases at V and 6 bases at J, with 15 bases between. The CDR3 spans 15 residues. The DNA for the CDR3 is TGTGCCAGCAGTTACTCGGTCGACAGAGGCGGCGAGCAGTACTTC. This codes for CASSYSVDRGGEQYF.

The chain joins TRBV7-9 to TRBJ2-2; TRBD1 aligns across 7 bases. This CDR3 spans 13 amino acids. Germline V gives CDR1 SEHNR, CDR2 FQNEAQ (reference sequence). V lost 5 bases, J lost 3 bases, and 0 bases stayed unmatched. CDR3 in DNA: TGTGCCAGCAGCGGACAGGACACCGGGGAGCTGTTTTTT. It translates to CASSGQDTGELFF.

V is TRBV20-1 and J is TRBJ2-3, with D hard to call. The CDR3 is 14 amino acids. The V gene lost 1 base and the J gene lost 0 bases, with 8 bases spanning the gap. Germline CDR1 reads DFQATT; CDR2 reads SNEGSKA (reference sequence). CDR3 region: CSARGSPSTDTQYF. The CDR3 coding sequence is TGCAGTGCTAGAGGTAGCCCTAGCACAGATACGCAGTATTTT.

The rearrangement uses TRBV3-1 and TRBJ2-3; 9 positions match TRBD2. The CDR3 has 20 amino acids. The junction had 18 bases not matched to a gene; V was cut back by 4 bases and J by 1 base. Germline V gene data show CDR1 as LGHDT and CDR2 as YNNKEL (reference sequence). CDR3 in amino acids: CASSRRAKVTSGFRTDTQYF. The CDR3 region has the DNA TGTGCCAGCAGCCGAAGAGCCAAAGTTACTAGCGGGTTCCGCACAGATACGCAGTATTTT.

The chain couples TRBV24-1 to TRBJ2-2; no reliable D call. In germline, CDR1 is KGHDR, CDR2 SFDVKD. V lost 8 bases to trimming and J lost 2 bases, with 8 bases between them. The CDR3 extends over 13 amino acids. DNA for the CDR3: TGTGCCACCATGGTCCCCAACACCGGGGAGCTGTTTTTT. This gives the protein CATMVPNTGELFF.

This clonotype was observed a handful of times. The chain recombines TRBV5-6 with TRBJ2-3; perhaps TRBD2 as D (6 bases). The CDR3 has 14 amino acids. V lost 0 bases, J lost 5 bases, and 10 bases lay in between. From germline, CDR1 is SGHDT and CDR2 YYEEEE. CDR3 nucleotide sequence: TGTGCCAGCAGCTTGGAACTAGCCGTAGATACGCAGTATTTT. This encodes CASSLELAVDTQYF.

The chain couples TRBV4-1 to TRBJ2-7, with TRBD1 matching over 9 bases. The CDR3 spans 13 residues. Trimming took 7 bases from V and 5 from J; bases not matched to a gene: 6. Germline V gene lookup returns CDR1 MGHRA and CDR2 YSYEKL. The CDR3 region is CASTLDRGHEQYF. For the CDR3, the DNA is TGCGCCAGCACCCTGGACAGGGGCCACGAGCAGTACTTC.

The gene calls are TRBV5-1 and TRBJ2-5; 14 bases are shared with TRBD2. Germline CDR1 is SGHRS and CDR2 is YFSETQ. The CDR3 length is 14 residues. The junction had 4 bases not matched to a gene; V was cut back by 2 bases and J by 10 bases. The CDR3, as DNA: TGCGCCAGCAGCTTCGGACTAGCGGGAGGAGACCAGTACTTC. Its protein product is CASSFGLAGGDQYF.

This clonotype was picked up many times. This chain joins TRBV29-1 and TRBJ2-5; 9 bases are shared with TRBD2. The J segment lost 5 bases and the V segment lost 1 base, leaving 11 bases of the junction unmatched. The germline V gene encodes CDR1 SQVTM and CDR2 ANQGSEA. The CDR3 loop spans 16 amino acids. This chain's CDR3 is CSVEAYEREEGETQYF. CDR3 bases: TGCAGCGTTGAAGCGTATGAGCGGGAGGAAGGGGAGACCCAGTACTTC.

The chain is built from TRBV30 and TRBJ2-5; D ambiguous. The CDR3 has 13 residues. V lost 1 base and J 5 bases, leaving 11 bases between the germline ends. The germline V gene encodes CDR1 GTSNPN and CDR2 SVGIG (reference sequence). The DNA of the CDR3 is TGTGCCTGGAGTGGATATTCCTCTGAGACCCAGTACTTC. Amino acid sequence: CAWSGYSSETQYF.

CDR3 sequence: CASRTDSIRQPQHF. The CDR3 bases are TGTGCCAGCAGAACCGACAGCATTCGACAGCCCCAGCATTTT. This chain joins TRBV6-2 or TRBV6-3 and TRBJ1-5; the D gene is possibly TRBD1 (5 bases). Germline values: CDR1 MNHEY, CDR2 SVGEGT. V dropped 6 bases and J dropped 7 bases, with 16 bases sitting between them. The CDR3 sequence is 14 residues long.

The chain has TRBV7-9 and TRBJ2-1; 8 nucleotides align to TRBD2. CDR3 length: 15 amino acids. Germline CDR1 and CDR2: SEHNR and FQNEAQ (reference sequence). The V and J ends lost 5 bases and 3 bases, in that order; junction bases with no gene match: 6. The CDR3 DNA reads TGTGCCAGCAGCCAGACTAGCGAATACTACAATGAGCAGTTCTTC. Translated, it gives CASSQTSEYYNEQFF.

The chain employs TRBV27 and TRBJ2-3, with 8 bases that match TRBD2. Germline V gives CDR1 MNHEY, CDR2 SMNVEV (reference sequence). Trimming cost V 2 bases and J 2 bases; bases outside gene matches: 6. The CDR3 sequence is 16 residues long. CDR3 sequence: CASSLLGGAPTDTQYF. Here the CDR3 DNA reads TGTGCCAGCAGTTTACTCGGGGGGGCTCCCACAGATACGCAGTATTTT.

The chain has TRBV2 and TRBJ2-7; the D gene is possibly TRBD2 (6 bases). Germline CDR1 is SNHLY and CDR2 is FYNNEI. The CDR3 has 10 amino acids. V lost 8 bases and J 7 bases, leaving 9 bases between the germline ends. CDR3 in DNA: TGTGCCAGCGGTGGGGGGGAGCAGTACTTC. Its protein product is CASGGGEQYF.

This clonotype showed up just a few times. The chain links TRBV15 to TRBJ1-2, with TRBD1 identical over 7 bases. CDR1 and CDR2 (germline): LNHNV, YYDKDF (reference sequence). This CDR3 spans 15 amino acids. J was trimmed by 5 bases and V by 0 bases; bases with no gene match: 6. CDR3 nucleotide sequence: TGTGCCACCAGCAGAGATCAAGGGGGCGGTTATGGCTACACCTTC. Its translation is CATSRDQGGGYGYTF.

The CDR3 region is CAWDTGTSGRSYYEQYF. The CDR3, as DNA: TGTGCCTGGGACACCGGGACTAGCGGGAGAAGTTACTACGAGCAGTACTTC. The V call is TRBV30, the J call TRBJ2-7; 14 positions match TRBD2. V lost 5 bases to trimming and J lost 3 bases; unmatched junction nucleotides: 12. The CDR3 spans 17 residues. Looked up from germline, CDR1 is GTSNPN and CDR2 is SVGIG (reference sequence).

This clonotype came up a few times. V is TRBV28 and J is TRBJ2-7; the match to TRBD1 covers 8 bases. Germline V lookup: CDR1 MDHEN, CDR2 SYDVKM. V shed 4 bases, J shed 5 bases, and the junction held 7 bases outside the gene matches. CDR3 length: 14 residues. The CDR3 DNA follows: TGTGCCAGCAGTTCCTCCCCAGGGGGCAACGAGCAGTACTTC. This gives the protein CASSSSPGGNEQYF.

This chain connects TRBV6-5 to TRBJ2-7; the match to TRBD2 covers 15 bases. V was pared by 2 bases and J by 2 bases, with 4 bases of the junction left unmatched. Germline loops: CDR1 MNHEY, CDR2 SVGAGI. This CDR3 is 17 amino acids long. Written as DNA, the CDR3 is TGTGCCAGCAGTTACGGGACTAGCGGGGGGAGCACCTACGAGCAGTACTTC. Protein product: CASSYGTSGGSTYEQYF.